This T cell receptor (beta chain) was found in a study of cytomegalovirus exposure and HLA in healthy donors. Here immunoSEQ multiplex PCR was the method, and the copy in TCRdb shows in-frame clones only, minus some. Of under 250,000 clones in the sample, 87% were seen once. This CDR3 is 17 amino acids long. Germline lookup yields CDR1 MDHEN and CDR2 SYDVKM. V trimming: 2 bases; J trimming: 3 bases; junction bases outside the gene matches: 11. Of note for this clone: Antigen unknown.

Study-wide results and caveats: Most TCR sequences were rare, but some public TCRs occurred in many donors. Accounts indicate the classifier identified cytomegalovirus status with strong specificity and sensitivity.

Sequencing used PBMCs. V usage is TRBV28 and J usage is TRBJ1-1; 8 positions match TRBD1. This receptor was identified in a woman in her late teens or twenties in good health and CMV-seropositive. CDR3 sequence: CASSLPSFRGLDTEAFF. CDR3 coding DNA: TGTGCCAGCAGTTTACCAAGCTTCAGGGGGCTGGACACTGAAGCTTTCTTT.